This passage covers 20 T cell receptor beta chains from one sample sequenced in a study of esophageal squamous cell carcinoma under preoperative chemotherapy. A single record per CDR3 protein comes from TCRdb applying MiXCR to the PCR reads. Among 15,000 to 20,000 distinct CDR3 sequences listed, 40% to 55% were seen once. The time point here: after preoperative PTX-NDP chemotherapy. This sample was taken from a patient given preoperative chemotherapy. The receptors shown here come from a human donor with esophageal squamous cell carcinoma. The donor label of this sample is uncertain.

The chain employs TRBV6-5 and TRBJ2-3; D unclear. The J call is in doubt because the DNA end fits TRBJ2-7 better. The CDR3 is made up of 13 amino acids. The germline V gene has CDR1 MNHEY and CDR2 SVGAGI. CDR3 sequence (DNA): TGTGCCAGCAGTTACTCTTTCCCAGATACGCAGTACTTC. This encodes CASSYSFPDTQYF.

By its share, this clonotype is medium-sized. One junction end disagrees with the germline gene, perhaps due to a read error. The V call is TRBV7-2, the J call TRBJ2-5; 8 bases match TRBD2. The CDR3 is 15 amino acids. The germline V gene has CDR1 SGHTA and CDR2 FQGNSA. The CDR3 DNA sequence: TGTGCCAGCAGCTTAATCGCAAATAGCGGGGTGGGGAGGGGCTTC. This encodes CASSLIANSGVGRGF.

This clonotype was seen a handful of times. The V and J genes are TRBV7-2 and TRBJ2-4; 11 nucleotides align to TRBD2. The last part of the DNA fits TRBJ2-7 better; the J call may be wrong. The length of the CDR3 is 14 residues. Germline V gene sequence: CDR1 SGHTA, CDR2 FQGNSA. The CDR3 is CASSYLAGGGEQYF. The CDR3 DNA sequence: TGTGCCAGCAGCTACCTAGCGGGAGGAGGCGAGCAGTACTTC.

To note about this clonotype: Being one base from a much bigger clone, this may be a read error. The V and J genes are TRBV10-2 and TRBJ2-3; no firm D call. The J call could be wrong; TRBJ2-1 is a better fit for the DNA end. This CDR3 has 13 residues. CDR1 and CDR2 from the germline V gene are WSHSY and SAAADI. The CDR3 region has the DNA TGCGCCAGCAGCCTAGGGCTAGTCTACGAGCAGTTCTTC. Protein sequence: CASSLGLVYEQFF.

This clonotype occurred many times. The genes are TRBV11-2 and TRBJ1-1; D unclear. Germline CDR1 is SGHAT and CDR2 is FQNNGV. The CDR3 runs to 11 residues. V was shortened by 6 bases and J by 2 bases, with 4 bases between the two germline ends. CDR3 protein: CASSINTEAFF. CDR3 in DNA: TGTGCCAGCAGTATCAACACTGAAGCTTTCTTT.

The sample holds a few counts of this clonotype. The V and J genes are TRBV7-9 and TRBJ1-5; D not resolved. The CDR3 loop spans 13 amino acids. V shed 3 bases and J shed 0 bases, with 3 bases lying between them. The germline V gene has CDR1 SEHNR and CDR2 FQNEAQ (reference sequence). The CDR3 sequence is CASSLNSNQPQHF. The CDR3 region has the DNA TGTGCCAGCAGCTTGAATAGCAATCAGCCCCAGCATTTT.

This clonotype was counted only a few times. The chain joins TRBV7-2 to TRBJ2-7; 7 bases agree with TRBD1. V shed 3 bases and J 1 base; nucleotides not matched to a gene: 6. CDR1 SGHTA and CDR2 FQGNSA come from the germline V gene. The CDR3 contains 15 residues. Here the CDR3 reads CASSLRRDRSYEQYF. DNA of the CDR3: TGTGCCAGCAGCTTGCGCCGGGACAGATCCTACGAGCAGTACTTC.

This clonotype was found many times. CDR3 coding DNA: TGTGCCAGCAGTGAGCTGAGGGACACCGGGGAGCTGTTTTTT. Translation: CASSELRDTGELFF. The chain links TRBV6-4 to TRBJ2-2, with a weak D call TRBD2 (5 bases). V lost 3 bases, J lost 3 bases, and 8 bases lay in between. CDR3 length: 14 residues. Germline V gene sequence: CDR1 MRHNA, CDR2 SNTAGT.

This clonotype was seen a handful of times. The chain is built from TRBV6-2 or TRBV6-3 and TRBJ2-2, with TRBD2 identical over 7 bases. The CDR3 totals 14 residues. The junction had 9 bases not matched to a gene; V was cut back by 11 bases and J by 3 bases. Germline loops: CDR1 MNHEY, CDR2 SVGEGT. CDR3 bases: TGTGCCGGACGGGAGGAAGGATACACCGGGGAGCTGTTTTTT. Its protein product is CAGREEGYTGELFF.

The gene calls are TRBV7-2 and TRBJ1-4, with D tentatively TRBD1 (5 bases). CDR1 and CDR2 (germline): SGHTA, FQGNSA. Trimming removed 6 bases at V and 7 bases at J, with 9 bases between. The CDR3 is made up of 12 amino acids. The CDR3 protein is CASRGVSEKLFF. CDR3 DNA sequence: TGTGCCAGCAGGGGGGTTAGTGAAAAACTGTTTTTT.

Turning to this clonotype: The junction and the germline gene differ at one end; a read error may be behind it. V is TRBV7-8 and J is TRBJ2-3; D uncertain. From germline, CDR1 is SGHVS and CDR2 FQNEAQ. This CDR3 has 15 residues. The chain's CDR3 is CASGSTMRTKDTQYF. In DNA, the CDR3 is TGTGCCAGCGGCTCAACGATGAGAACCAAAGATACGCAGTACTTT.

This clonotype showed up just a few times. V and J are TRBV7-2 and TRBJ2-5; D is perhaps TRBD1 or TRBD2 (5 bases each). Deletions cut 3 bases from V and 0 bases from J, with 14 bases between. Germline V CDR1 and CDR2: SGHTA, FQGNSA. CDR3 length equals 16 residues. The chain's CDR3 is CASSLTGTAYQETQYF. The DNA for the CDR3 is TGTGCCAGCAGCTTGACCGGGACCGCGTACCAAGAGACCCAGTACTTC.

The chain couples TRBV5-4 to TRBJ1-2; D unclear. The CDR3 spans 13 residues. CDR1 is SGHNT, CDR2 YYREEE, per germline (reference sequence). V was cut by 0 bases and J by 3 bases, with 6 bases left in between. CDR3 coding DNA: TGTGCCAGCAGCTTGGGGGTTGACTATGGCTACACCTTC. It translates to CASSLGVDYGYTF.

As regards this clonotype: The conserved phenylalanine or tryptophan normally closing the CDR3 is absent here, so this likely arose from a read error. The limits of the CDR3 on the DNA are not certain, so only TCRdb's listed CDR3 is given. CDR3 sequence: CASSPTGDKESQHL. The chain has TRBV7-2 and TRBJ2-5. Looked up from germline, CDR1 is SGHTA and CDR2 is FQGNSA. The CDR3 is 14 amino acids in total, end residues counted.

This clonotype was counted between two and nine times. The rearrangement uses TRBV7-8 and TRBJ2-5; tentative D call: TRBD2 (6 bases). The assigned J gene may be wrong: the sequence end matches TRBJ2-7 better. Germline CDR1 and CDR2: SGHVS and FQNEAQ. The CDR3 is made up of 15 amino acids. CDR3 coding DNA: TGTGCCAGCAGCTTAGTGGGACTCACCTCCTACGAGCAGTACTTC. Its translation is CASSLVGLTSYEQYF.

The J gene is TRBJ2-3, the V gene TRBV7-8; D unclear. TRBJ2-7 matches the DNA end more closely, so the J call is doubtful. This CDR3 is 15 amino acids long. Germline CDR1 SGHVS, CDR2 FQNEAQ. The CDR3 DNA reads TGTGCCAGCAGCTTAACGATGAGTAGCCAGGATACGCAGTACTTC. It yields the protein CASSLTMSSQDTQYF.

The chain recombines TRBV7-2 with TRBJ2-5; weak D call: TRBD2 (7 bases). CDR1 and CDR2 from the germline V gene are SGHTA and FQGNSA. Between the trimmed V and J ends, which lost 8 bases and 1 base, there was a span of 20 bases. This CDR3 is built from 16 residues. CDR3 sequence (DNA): TGTGCCAGCGGCGGACGAGGGGGGGGGGGCCAAGAGACCCAGTACTTC. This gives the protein CASGGRGGGGQETQYF.

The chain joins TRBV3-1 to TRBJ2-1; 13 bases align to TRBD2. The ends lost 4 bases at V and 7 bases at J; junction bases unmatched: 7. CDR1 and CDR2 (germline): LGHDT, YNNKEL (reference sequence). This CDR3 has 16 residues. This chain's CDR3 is CASSRWTSGRGNEQFF. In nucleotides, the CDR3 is TGTGCCAGCAGCCGATGGACTAGCGGGAGAGGTAATGAGCAGTTCTTC.

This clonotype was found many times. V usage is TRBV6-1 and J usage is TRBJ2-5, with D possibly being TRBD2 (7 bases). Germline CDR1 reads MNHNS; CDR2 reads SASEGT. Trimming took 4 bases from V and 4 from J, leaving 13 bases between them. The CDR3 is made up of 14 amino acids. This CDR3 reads CASSVGGGRETQYF. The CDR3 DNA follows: TGTGCCAGCAGTGTAGGCGGGGGCCGAGAGACCCAGTACTTC.

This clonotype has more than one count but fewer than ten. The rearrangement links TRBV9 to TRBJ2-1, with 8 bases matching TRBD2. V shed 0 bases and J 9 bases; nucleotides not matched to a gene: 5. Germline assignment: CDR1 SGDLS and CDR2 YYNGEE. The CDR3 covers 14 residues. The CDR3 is CASSVGDGGGEQFF. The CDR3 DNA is TGTGCCAGCAGCGTAGGAGACGGGGGGGGTGAGCAGTTCTTC. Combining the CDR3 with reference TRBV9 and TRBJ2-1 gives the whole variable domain DSGVTQTPKHLITATGQRVTLRCSPRSGDLSVYWYQQSLDQGLQFLIQYYNGEERAKGNILERFSAQQFPDLHSELNLSSLELGDSALYFCASSVGDGGGEQFFGPGTRLTVL.